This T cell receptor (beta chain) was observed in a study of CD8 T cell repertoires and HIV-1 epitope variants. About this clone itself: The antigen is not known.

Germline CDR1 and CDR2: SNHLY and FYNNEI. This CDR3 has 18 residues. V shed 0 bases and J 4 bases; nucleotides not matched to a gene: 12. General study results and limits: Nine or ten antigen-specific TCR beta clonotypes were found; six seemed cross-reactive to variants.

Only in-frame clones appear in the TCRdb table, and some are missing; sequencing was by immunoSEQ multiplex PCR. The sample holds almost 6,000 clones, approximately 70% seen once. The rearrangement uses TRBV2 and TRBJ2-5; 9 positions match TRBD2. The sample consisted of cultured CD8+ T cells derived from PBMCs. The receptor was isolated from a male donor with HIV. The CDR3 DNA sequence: TGTGCCAGCAGTGAAGCGCTTTTGGGGCGGGAGGGCCTAGAGACCCAGTACTTC. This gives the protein CASSEALLGREGLETQYF.